The 9 T cell receptor beta chains given below trace back to one sample, sequenced in a study of T-cell reconstitution after alpha-beta-depleted transplantation in children. Preparing the TCRbeta library involved the use of unique molecular identifiers. TCRdb recomputed calls from the PCR reads with MiXCR, one row per CDR3 protein. The table shows about 7,900 distinct CDR3 sequences, with 17% occurring only once. The source was PBMCs, mostly from graft donor cells, collected 60 days after TCRalphabeta/CD19-depleted stem cell transplant. These receptors all stem from a girl under three years old who had a stem cell transplant for combined immunodeficiency, so the T cells may come from the graft donor.

This clonotype was counted at least ten times. The chain joins TRBV20-1 to TRBJ1-1; D is unclear. Germline V CDR1 and CDR2: DFQATT, SNEGSKA (reference sequence). Trimming removed 6 bases from V and 1 base from J, with 15 bases in between. The CDR3 consists of 14 residues. The CDR3 DNA reads TGCAGTGCCACCTGGCCTGGCACGAACACTGAAGCTTTCTTT. Its protein is CSATWPGTNTEAFF.

The gene calls are TRBV24-1 and TRBJ2-3, with 7 bases fitting TRBD2. In germline, CDR1 is KGHDR, CDR2 SFDVKD. V lost 3 bases to trimming and J lost 5 bases; unmatched junction nucleotides: 7. CDR3 size: 15 residues. The CDR3 loop reads CATSDGGVREDTQYF. The CDR3 coding sequence is TGTGCCACCAGTGATGGGGGGGTACGGGAAGATACGCAGTATTTT.

This clonotype was picked up many times. The chain employs TRBV29-1 and TRBJ1-5; D might be TRBD1 (6 bases). V lost 4 bases and J 0 bases, leaving 13 bases between the germline ends. Germline V CDR1 and CDR2: SQVTM, ANQGSEA. This CDR3 region has 15 residues. The CDR3 sequence is CSVGGAGNSNQPQHF. The CDR3 bases are TGCAGCGTTGGGGGGGCAGGAAATAGCAATCAGCCCCAGCATTTT.

Comment on this clonotype: This could be a read error, since a much larger clone is one nucleotide away. This chain uses TRBV7-2 with TRBJ2-3, with D possibly matching TRBD2 (5 bases). Per the germline V gene, CDR1 is SGHTA and CDR2 is FQGNSA. The CDR3 runs to 15 residues. Trimming removed 0 bases at V and 3 bases at J, with 10 bases between. The CDR3 reads CASSLASAATDTQYF. CDR3 in DNA: TGTGCCAGCAGCTTAGCTAGCGCGGCTACAGATACGCAGTATTTT.

This clonotype has more than one count but fewer than ten. DNA of the CDR3: TGCAGTGCCGCCCTAAACTACGAGCAGTACTTC. Translated: CSAALNYEQYF. This chain links TRBV20-1 with TRBJ2-7; D is undetermined. The CDR3 is 11 residues long. V was pared by 6 bases and J by 3 bases, with 9 bases between. Germline CDR1 is DFQATT and CDR2 is SNEGSKA (reference sequence).

This clonotype showed up many times. This chain uses TRBV12-3 or TRBV12-4 with TRBJ2-1; D unresolved. The germline V and J ends were trimmed by 9 bases and 2 bases, with 11 bases remaining between them. CDR3 length: 13 residues. CDR3 sequence: CASTLPPYNEQFF. In DNA, the CDR3 is TGTGCCAGTACCTTACCACCCTACAATGAGCAGTTCTTC.

This clonotype was observed a handful of times. V gene TRBV4-2 combines with J gene TRBJ2-1; 7 nucleotides align to TRBD2. V lost 0 bases and J lost 5; bases outside the gene matches: 7. The CDR3 is made up of 16 amino acids. Germline CDR1 LGHNA, CDR2 YNFKEQ. The CDR3 protein is CASSQDWDYQDNEQFF. The CDR3 coding sequence is TGTGCCAGCAGCCAAGATTGGGACTACCAGGACAATGAGCAGTTCTTC.

CDR3 coding DNA: TGTGCCAGCAGTTTTGGGGTTTACAATGAGCAGTTCTTC. Its protein product is CASSFGVYNEQFF. The chain employs TRBV12-3 or TRBV12-4 and TRBJ2-1; the D is unclear. Trimming took off 3 bases at V and 4 bases at J, with 7 bases between the two ends. The CDR3 is 13 residues long.

This clonotype was counted ten times or more. This sequence joins TRBV20-1 and TRBJ2-1; 7 bases align to TRBD2. The CDR3 sequence is 12 residues long. Germline V CDR1 and CDR2: DFQATT, SNEGSKA (reference sequence). Trimming removed 3 bases from V and 5 bases from J; junction bases left unmatched: 1. The CDR3 is CSASGTNNEQFF. In DNA, the CDR3 is TGCAGTGCTAGCGGGACTAACAATGAGCAGTTCTTC.